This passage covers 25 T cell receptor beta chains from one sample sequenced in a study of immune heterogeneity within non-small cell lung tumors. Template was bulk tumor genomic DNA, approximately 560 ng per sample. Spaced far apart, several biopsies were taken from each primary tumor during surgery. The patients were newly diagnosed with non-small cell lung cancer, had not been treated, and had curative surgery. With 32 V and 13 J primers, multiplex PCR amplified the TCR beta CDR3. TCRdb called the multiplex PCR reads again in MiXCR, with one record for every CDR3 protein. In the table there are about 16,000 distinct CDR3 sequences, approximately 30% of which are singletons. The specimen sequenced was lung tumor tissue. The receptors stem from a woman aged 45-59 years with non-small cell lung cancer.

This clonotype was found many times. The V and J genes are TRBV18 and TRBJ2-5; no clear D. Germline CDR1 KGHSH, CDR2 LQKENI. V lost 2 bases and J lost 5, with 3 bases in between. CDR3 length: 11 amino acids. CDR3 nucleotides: TGTGCCAGCTCACCAGCTGAGACCCAGTACTTC. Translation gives CASSPAETQYF.

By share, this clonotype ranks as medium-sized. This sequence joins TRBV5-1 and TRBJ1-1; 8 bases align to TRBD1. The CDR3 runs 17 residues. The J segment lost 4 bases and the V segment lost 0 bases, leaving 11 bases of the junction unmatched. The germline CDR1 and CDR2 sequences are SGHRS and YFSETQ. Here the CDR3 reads CASSLGSTGGLITEAFF. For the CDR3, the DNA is TGCGCCAGCAGCTTGGGATCTACAGGGGGGTTGATCACTGAAGCTTTCTTT.

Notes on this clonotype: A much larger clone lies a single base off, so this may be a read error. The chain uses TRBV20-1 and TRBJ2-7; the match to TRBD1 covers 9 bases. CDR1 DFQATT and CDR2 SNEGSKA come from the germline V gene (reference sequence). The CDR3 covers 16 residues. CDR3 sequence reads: CSAILQGAYQSYERYF. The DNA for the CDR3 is TGCAGTGCTATACTACAGGGGGCGTACCAGTCCTACGAGCGGTACTTC.

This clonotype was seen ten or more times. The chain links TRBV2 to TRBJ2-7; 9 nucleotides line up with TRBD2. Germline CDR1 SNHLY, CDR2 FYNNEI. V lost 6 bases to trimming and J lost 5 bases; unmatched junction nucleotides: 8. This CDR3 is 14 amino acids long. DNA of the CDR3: TGTGCCAGCAGAGAGCGGGAGGATCGAGACGAGCAGTACTTC. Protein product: CASREREDRDEQYF.

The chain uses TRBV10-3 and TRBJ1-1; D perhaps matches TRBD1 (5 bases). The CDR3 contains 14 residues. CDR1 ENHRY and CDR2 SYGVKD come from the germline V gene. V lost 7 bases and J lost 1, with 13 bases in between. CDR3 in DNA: TGTGCCATCACGGCTAGGGACCAGAACACTGAAGCTTTCTTT. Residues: CAITARDQNTEAFF.

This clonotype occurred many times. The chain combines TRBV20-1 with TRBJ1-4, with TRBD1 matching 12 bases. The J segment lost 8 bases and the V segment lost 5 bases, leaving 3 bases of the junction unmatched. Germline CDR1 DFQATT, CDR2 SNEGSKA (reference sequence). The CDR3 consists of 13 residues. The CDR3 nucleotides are TGCAGTGCTTGGGACAGGGGGCTCGAAAAACTGTTTTTT. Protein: CSAWDRGLEKLFF.

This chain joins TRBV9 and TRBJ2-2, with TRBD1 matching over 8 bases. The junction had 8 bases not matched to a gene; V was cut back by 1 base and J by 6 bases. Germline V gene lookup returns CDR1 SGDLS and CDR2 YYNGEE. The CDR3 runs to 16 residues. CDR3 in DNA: TGTGCCAGCAGCGTAATCGGACAGGGAGGCGCCGGGGAGCTGTTTTTT. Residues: CASSVIGQGGAGELFF.

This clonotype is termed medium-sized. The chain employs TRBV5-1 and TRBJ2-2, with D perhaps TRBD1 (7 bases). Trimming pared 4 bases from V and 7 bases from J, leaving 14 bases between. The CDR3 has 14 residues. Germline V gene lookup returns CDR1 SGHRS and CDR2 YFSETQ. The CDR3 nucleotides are TGCGCCAGCAGCCTCAGGGGGGTGAGCGGGGAGCTGTTTTTT. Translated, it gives CASSLRGVSGELFF.

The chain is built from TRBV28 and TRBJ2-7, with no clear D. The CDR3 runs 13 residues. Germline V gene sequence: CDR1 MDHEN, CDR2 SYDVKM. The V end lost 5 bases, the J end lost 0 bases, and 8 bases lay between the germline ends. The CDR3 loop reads CASSDGLSYEQYV. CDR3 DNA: TGTGCCAGCAGTGATGGGCTCTCCTACGAGCAGTACGTC.

The CDR3 bases are TGCAGTGCCGAAAGGGGGGGGAAACCTGAAGCTTTCTTT. Translation gives CSAERGGKPEAFF. This chain joins TRBV20-1 and TRBJ1-1; the D gene is possibly TRBD1 (6 bases). Germline V CDR1 and CDR2: DFQATT, SNEGSKA (reference sequence). With 6 bases removed from V and 6 bases from J, the gap between germline ends came to 17 bases. This CDR3 has 13 residues.

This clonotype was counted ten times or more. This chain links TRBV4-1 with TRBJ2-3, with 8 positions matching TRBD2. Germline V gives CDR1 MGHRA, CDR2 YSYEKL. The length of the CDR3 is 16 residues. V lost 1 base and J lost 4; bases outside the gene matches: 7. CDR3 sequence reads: CASSQGRGGRPDTQYF. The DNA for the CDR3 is TGCGCCAGCAGCCAAGGACGGGGCGGGAGGCCAGATACGCAGTATTTT.

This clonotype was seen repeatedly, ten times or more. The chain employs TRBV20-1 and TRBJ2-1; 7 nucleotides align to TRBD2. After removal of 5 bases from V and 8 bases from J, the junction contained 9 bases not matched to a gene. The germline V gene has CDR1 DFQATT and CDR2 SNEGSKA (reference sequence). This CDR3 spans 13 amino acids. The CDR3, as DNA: TGCAGTGCTTTGGGGGGAGGGGTGGATGAGCAGTTCTTC. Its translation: CSALGGGVDEQFF.

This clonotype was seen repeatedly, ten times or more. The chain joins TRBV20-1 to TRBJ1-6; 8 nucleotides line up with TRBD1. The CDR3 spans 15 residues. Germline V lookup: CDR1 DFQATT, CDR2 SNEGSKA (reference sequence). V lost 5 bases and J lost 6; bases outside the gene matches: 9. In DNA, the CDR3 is TGCAGTGCTTTCGGACAGGGAAGGTTTAATTCACCCCTCCACTTT. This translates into CSAFGQGRFNSPLHF.

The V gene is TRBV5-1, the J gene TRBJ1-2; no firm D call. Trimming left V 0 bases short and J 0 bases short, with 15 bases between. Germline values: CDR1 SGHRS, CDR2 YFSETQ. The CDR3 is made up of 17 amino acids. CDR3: CASSLASGVTANYGYTF. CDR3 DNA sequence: TGCGCCAGCAGCTTGGCTAGTGGGGTAACAGCTAACTATGGCTACACCTTC.

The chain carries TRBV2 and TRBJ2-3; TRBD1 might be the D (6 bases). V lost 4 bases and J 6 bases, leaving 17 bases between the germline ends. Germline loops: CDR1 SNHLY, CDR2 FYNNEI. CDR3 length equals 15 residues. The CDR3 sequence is CASSVVRGISDTQYF. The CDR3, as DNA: TGTGCCAGCAGTGTCGTCAGGGGTATAAGTGATACGCAGTATTTT.

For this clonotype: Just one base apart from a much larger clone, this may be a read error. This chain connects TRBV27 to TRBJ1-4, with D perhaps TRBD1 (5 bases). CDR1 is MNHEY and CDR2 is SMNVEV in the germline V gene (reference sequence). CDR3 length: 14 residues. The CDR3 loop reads CASSLGGFNVKLFF. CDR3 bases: TGTGCCAGCAGTTTGGGGGGTTTTAATGTAAAACTGTTTTTT.

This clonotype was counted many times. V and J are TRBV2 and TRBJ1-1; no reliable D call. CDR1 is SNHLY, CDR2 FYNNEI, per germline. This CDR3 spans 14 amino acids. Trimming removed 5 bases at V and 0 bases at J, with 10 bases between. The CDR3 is CASSPDGLNTEAFF. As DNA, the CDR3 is TGTGCCAGCAGTCCGGACGGCTTGAACACTGAAGCTTTCTTT.

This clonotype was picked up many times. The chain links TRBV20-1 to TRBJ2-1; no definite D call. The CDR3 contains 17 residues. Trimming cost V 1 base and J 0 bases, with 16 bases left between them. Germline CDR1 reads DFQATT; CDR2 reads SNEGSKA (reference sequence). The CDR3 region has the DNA TGCAGTGCTAGAGCCCCTACAGCGTACCGCTCCTACAATGAGCAGTTCTTC. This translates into CSARAPTAYRSYNEQFF.

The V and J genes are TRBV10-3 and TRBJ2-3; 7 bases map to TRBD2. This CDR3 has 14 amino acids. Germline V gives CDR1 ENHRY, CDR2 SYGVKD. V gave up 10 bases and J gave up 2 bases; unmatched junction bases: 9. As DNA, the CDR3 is TGTGCCACGGTATCTAGCGGAATCACAGATACGCAGTATTTT. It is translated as CATVSSGITDTQYF.

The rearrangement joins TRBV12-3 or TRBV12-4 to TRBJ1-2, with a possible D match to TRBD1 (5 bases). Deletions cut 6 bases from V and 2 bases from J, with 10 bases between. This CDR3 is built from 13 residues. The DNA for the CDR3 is TGTGCCAGCAGAAATGAGGGGAACTATGGCTACACCTTC. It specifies CASRNEGNYGYTF.

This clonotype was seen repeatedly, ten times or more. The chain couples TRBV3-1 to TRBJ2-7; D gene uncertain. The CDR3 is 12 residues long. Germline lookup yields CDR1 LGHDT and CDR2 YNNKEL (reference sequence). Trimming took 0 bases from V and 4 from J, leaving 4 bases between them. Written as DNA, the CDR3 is TGTGCCAGCAGCCAAGATGAGTACGAGCAGTACTTC. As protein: CASSQDEYEQYF.

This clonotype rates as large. DNA for the CDR3: TGCAGTGCTAGAGAGGGACTAGCGGGAGAAGAGACCCAGTACTTC. Its translation is CSAREGLAGEETQYF. This sequence joins TRBV20-1 and TRBJ2-5, with 14 nucleotides matching TRBD2. CDR3 size: 15 residues. The germline gives CDR1 DFQATT, CDR2 SNEGSKA (reference sequence). The V segment lost 0 bases and the J segment 3 bases; nucleotides outside the gene matches: 0.

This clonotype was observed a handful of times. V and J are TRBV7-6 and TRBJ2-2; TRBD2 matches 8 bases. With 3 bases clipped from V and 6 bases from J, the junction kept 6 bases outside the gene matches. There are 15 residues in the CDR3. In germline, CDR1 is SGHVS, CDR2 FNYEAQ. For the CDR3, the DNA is TGTGCCAGCAGCTTCACACAAGCGGGAGCCGGGGAGCTGTTTTTT. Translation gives CASSFTQAGAGELFF.

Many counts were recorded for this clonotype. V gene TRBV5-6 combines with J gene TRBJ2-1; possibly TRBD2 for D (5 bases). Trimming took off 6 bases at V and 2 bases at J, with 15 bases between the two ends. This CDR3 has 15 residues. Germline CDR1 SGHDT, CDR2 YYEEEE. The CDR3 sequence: CASTPTFGAYNEQFF. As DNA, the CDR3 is TGTGCCAGCACCCCGACGTTCGGGGCCTACAATGAGCAGTTCTTC. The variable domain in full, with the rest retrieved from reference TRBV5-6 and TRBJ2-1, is DAGVTQSPTHLIKTRGQQVTLRCSPKSGHDTVSWYQQALGQGPQFIFQYYEEEERQRGNFPDRFSGHQFPNYSSELNVNALLLGDSALYLCASTPTFGAYNEQFFGPGTRLTVL.

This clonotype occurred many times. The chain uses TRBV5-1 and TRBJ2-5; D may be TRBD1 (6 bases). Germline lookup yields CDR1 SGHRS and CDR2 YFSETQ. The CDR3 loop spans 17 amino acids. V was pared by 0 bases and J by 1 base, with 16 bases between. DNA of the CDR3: TGCGCCAGCAGCTTGGCCTATACCGGGACAATCCAAGAGACCCAGTACTTC. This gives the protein CASSLAYTGTIQETQYF.